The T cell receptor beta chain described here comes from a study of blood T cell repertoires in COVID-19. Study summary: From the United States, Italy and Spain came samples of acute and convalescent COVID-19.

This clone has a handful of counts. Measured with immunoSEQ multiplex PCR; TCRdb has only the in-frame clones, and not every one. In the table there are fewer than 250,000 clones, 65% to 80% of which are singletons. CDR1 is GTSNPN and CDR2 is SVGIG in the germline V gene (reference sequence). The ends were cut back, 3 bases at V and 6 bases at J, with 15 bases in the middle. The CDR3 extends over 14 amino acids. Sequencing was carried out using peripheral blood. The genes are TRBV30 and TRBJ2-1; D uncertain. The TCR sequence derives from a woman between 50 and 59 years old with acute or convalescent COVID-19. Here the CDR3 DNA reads TGTGCCTGGAGGAGGCTACTGTTAAGCAATGAGCAGTTCTTC. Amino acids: CAWRRLLLSNEQFF.